The 31 T cell receptor beta chains in this list originate from one sample, sequenced in a study of CD4 T cells in relation to SARS-CoV-2 and coronaviruses. Profiled with immunoSEQ multiplex PCR; TCRdb holds only in-frame clones, not every one. Found here are about 70,000 clones, about nine tenths of them singletons; the top ten hold about 1.6%. Before the COVID-19 pandemic, during about 2011-2019, CD4+ T cells were taken from unexposed donors. The sequenced sample consisted of memory CD4+ T cells from PBMCs. These receptors all stem from a human donor in good health.

The gene calls are TRBV18 and TRBJ2-1, with TRBD2 matching 8 bases. This CDR3 is built from 18 residues. V was pared by 0 bases and J by 3 bases, with 10 bases of the junction left unmatched. From germline, CDR1 is KGHSH and CDR2 LQKENI. CDR3 nucleotide sequence: TGTGCCAGCTCACCACCTCTCGCTGCGGGAGGATACTACAATGAGCAGTTCTTC. Its protein product is CASSPPLAAGGYYNEQFF.

This rearrangement joins TRBV21-1 to TRBJ1-5; TRBD1, the table's D call, lacks a check against the DNA. TRBV21-1 is recorded as a pseudogene. This CDR3 region has 15 residues. DNA of the CDR3: TGTGCCAGCAGCACCGGACAGGGTAATAATCAGCCCCAGCATTTT. Encoded protein: CASSTGQGNNQPQHF.

Concerning this clone: One end of the junction fails to match germline, which may point to a read error. The CDR3 DNA sequence: TGTGCCTGGAGTACCTTACGGAATGACCGCTACGGGCAGTACTTC. Protein: CAWSTLRNDRYGQYF. J is TRBJ2-7 and V is TRBV30; D not certain. Germline V lookup: CDR1 GTSNPN, CDR2 SVGIG (reference sequence). The CDR3 has 15 residues.

CDR3 sequence reads: CASSYGGAAQPQHF. Written as DNA, the CDR3 is TGTGCCAGCAGTTACGGGGGGGCGGCTCAGCCCCAGCATTTT. The chain carries TRBV6-2 or TRBV6-3 and TRBJ1-5, with D tentatively TRBD1 (6 bases). The CDR3 extends over 14 amino acids. V gave up 2 bases and J gave up 6 bases, with 11 bases separating them. Germline V gene data show CDR1 as MNHEY and CDR2 as SVGEGT.

The V call is TRBV18, the J call TRBJ1-1; 10 nucleotides agree with TRBD1. The J segment lost 0 bases and the V segment lost 8 bases, leaving 3 bases of the junction unmatched. Germline loops: CDR1 KGHSH, CDR2 LQKENI. The CDR3 is 14 residues long. This CDR3 reads CASRGQGLNTEAFF. Here the CDR3 DNA reads TGTGCCAGCCGGGGACAGGGGCTGAACACTGAAGCTTTCTTT.

The chain has TRBV19 and TRBJ1-5; maybe TRBD1 (5 bases). The ends were cut back, 10 bases at V and 9 bases at J, with 22 bases in the middle. The CDR3 loop spans 14 amino acids. Per the germline V gene, CDR1 is LNHDA and CDR2 is SQIVND (reference sequence). The CDR3 bases are TGTGCCACCCTTCCTTCCCCGGGGGTTCGGCCCCAGCATTTT. Amino acids: CATLPSPGVRPQHF. The variable domain in full, completed from reference TRBV19 and TRBJ1-5, reads DGGITQSPKYLFRKEGQNVTLSCEQNLNHDAMYWYRQDPGQGLRLIYYSQIVNDFQKGDIAEGYSVSREKKESFPLTVTSAQKNPTAFYLCATLPSPGVRPQHFGDGTRLSIL.

This rearrangement joins TRBV3-1 (or the pseudogene TRBV3-2) to TRBJ1-2; TRBD1 agrees at 7 bases. The CDR3 runs to 14 residues. Germline-derived CDR1 and CDR2 are LGHDT and YNNKEL (reference sequence). J was trimmed by 6 bases and V by 4 bases; bases with no gene match: 8. Here the CDR3 DNA reads TGTGCCAGCAGCCCCCAGGGGGTACTGGATGGCTACACCTTC. It translates to CASSPQGVLDGYTF.

The CDR3 coding sequence is TGCGCCAGCAGCCCAGCCGGGACAGCCCCCTTTGGCTACACCTTC. Its translation is CASSPAGTAPFGYTF. The chain employs TRBV5-1 and TRBJ1-2, with 7 nucleotides matching TRBD1. The CDR3 consists of 15 residues. Germline CDR1 reads SGHRS; CDR2 reads YFSETQ. V shed 4 bases and J 7 bases; nucleotides not matched to a gene: 13.

The chain joins TRBV5-1 to TRBJ2-3; D remains ambiguous. Germline lookup yields CDR1 SGHRS and CDR2 YFSETQ. The CDR3 covers 13 residues. V shed 3 bases and J shed 2 bases, with 7 bases lying between them. CDR3 in amino acids: CASSSKLTDTQYF. In DNA, the CDR3 is TGCGCCAGCAGCTCCAAACTCACAGATACGCAGTATTTT.

The chain is built from TRBV3-1 (or the pseudogene TRBV3-2) and TRBJ1-6; 10 bases line up with TRBD1. CDR3 length: 14 residues. J was trimmed by 10 bases and V by 4 bases; bases with no gene match: 4. Germline V lookup: CDR1 LGHDT, CDR2 YNNKEL (reference sequence). This CDR3 reads CASSLTGGTSPLHF. The DNA of the CDR3 is TGTGCCAGCAGCCTGACAGGGGGCACCTCACCCCTCCACTTT.

This rearrangement joins TRBV5-4 to TRBJ1-6, with 9 nucleotides matching TRBD1. CDR1 and CDR2 (germline): SGHNT, YYREEE (reference sequence). Trimming took 4 bases from V and 2 from J; bases not matched to a gene: 4. This CDR3 has 16 amino acids. The CDR3 DNA reads TGTGCCAGCAGCGCACAGGGGGCTCCCTATAATTCACCCCTCCACTTT. Its translation: CASSAQGAPYNSPLHF.

The chain is built from TRBV4-1 and TRBJ2-1; D is possibly TRBD2 (5 bases). The V gene's germline CDR1 is MGHRA and CDR2 YSYEKL. Trimming left V 0 bases short and J 1 base short, with 10 bases between. CDR3 size: 16 residues. DNA of the CDR3: TGCGCCAGCAGCCAAGAGGCGGGTTGGTCCTACAATGAGCAGTTCTTC. Encoded protein: CASSQEAGWSYNEQFF.

The chain links TRBV5-1 to TRBJ2-3, with D possibly being TRBD1 (5 bases). Between the trimmed V and J ends, which lost 5 bases and 3 bases, there was a span of 13 bases. Germline CDR1 and CDR2: SGHRS and YFSETQ. CDR3 length: 14 amino acids. CDR3 DNA sequence: TGCGCCAGCAGGATTGGTCAGGGAACAGATACGCAGTATTTT. It translates to CASRIGQGTDTQYF.

The chain employs TRBV6-2 or TRBV6-3 and TRBJ2-5; tentatively, D is TRBD1 (6 bases). The CDR3 has 15 amino acids. Germline lookup yields CDR1 MNHEY and CDR2 SVGEGT. V was pared by 0 bases and J by 1 base, with 9 bases between. The CDR3 reads CASSYSTGSQETQYF. The CDR3 DNA reads as TGTGCCAGCAGTTACTCGACAGGATCCCAAGAGACCCAGTACTTC.

This chain connects TRBV7-2 to TRBJ2-3, with no clear D. The CDR3 has 14 residues. Trimming removed 5 bases from V and 2 bases from J, with 11 bases in between. The germline V gene has CDR1 SGHTA and CDR2 FQGNSA. For the CDR3, the DNA is TGTGCCAGCAGCGCCCGGGTCCACACAGATACGCAGTATTTT. Translated: CASSARVHTDTQYF.

The V call is TRBV7-3, the J call TRBJ2-1, with 8 bases identical to TRBD2. The CDR3 loop spans 16 amino acids. Germline CDR1 is SGHTA and CDR2 is FQGTGA. Trimming took 2 bases from V and 2 from J; bases not matched to a gene: 5. The CDR3 region has the DNA TGTGCCAGCAGCTTAGTCGGGGGGGCTGCCTACAATGAGCAGTTCTTC. Its protein is CASSLVGGAAYNEQFF.

This rearrangement joins TRBV19 to TRBJ1-5, with 7 bases fitting TRBD1. The CDR3 is 14 residues long. Germline V gene lookup returns CDR1 LNHDA and CDR2 SQIVND (reference sequence). Losses at the gene ends were 5 bases for V and 7 bases for J; bases not matched to a gene: 8. The CDR3 loop is CASSSQGIAQPQHF. As DNA, the CDR3 is TGTGCCAGTAGTTCACAGGGGATAGCCCAGCCCCAGCATTTT.

The chain joins TRBV9 to TRBJ1-3, with a weak D call TRBD1 (5 bases). The V end was cut by 0 bases, the J end by 2 bases, with 12 bases between. CDR1 and CDR2 from the germline V gene are SGDLS and YYNGEE. CDR3 length: 16 amino acids. CDR3: CASSVAGGSPGNTIYF. The DNA of the CDR3 is TGTGCCAGCAGCGTAGCTGGGGGAAGTCCTGGAAACACCATATATTTT.

The chain combines TRBV11-3 with TRBJ2-3; no clear D gene. CDR1 and CDR2 (germline): SGHNT, YENEEA. This CDR3 comprises 13 residues. V gave up 2 bases and J gave up 0 bases, with 3 bases separating them. This CDR3 reads CASSLRSTDTQYF. In DNA, the CDR3 is TGTGCCAGCAGCTTACGCAGCACAGATACGCAGTATTTT.

This rearrangement joins TRBV11-3 to TRBJ2-2; D gene ambiguous. The V and J ends lost 1 base and 8 bases respectively, with 11 bases between them. CDR3 length equals 14 residues. CDR1 and CDR2 from the germline V gene are SGHNT and YENEEA. DNA of the CDR3: TGTGCCAGCAGCTTAGGTGGCTGGGAAGGGGAGCTGTTTTTT. It encodes CASSLGGWEGELFF.

Regarding this clone: Other DNA sequences in the sample encode the same CDR3. The chain recombines TRBV2 with TRBJ1-5, with 12 bases matching TRBD1. This CDR3 spans 14 amino acids. In germline, CDR1 is SNHLY, CDR2 FYNNEI. V lost 6 bases and J lost 6; bases outside the gene matches: 3. The CDR3 nucleotides read TGTGCCAGCAGCGGGACAGGGGGCACTCAGCCCCAGCATTTT. It codes for CASSGTGGTQPQHF.

The genes are TRBV28 and TRBJ1-2, with 7 bases aligning to TRBD1. The CDR3 runs 12 residues. Trimming at V came to 2 bases and at J to 6 bases, leaving 0 bases not matched to a gene. Germline V gene sequence: CDR1 MDHEN, CDR2 SYDVKM. DNA of the CDR3: TGTGCCAGCAGTTTACAGGGGGATGGCTACACCTTC. Translating it yields CASSLQGDGYTF.

This chain connects TRBV5-1 to TRBJ2-3; TRBD1 matches 7 bases. The V and J ends lost 3 bases and 4 bases, in that order; junction bases with no gene match: 5. There are 14 residues in the CDR3. The V gene's germline CDR1 is SGHRS and CDR2 YFSETQ. The CDR3 spells CASSSTGAADTQYF. The CDR3 nucleotides read TGCGCCAGCAGCTCCACAGGGGCGGCAGATACGCAGTATTTT.

This chain uses TRBV3-1 (or the pseudogene TRBV3-2) with TRBJ2-5, with no clear D. This CDR3 comprises 15 residues. CDR1 is LGHDT, CDR2 YNNKEL, per germline (reference sequence). Between the trimmed V and J ends, which lost 5 bases and 1 base, there was a span of 14 bases. The CDR3 nucleotides are TGTGCCAGCAGCTACTTGACCCCTTCCCAAGAGACCCAGTACTTC. Residues: CASSYLTPSQETQYF.

The chain is built from TRBV28 and TRBJ1-2; D ambiguous. Per the germline V gene, CDR1 is MDHEN and CDR2 is SYDVKM. The CDR3 is 13 amino acids. V lost 4 bases and J lost 0, with 6 bases in between. This CDR3 is CASSSSSNYGYTF. For the CDR3, the DNA is TGTGCCAGCAGTTCGTCATCTAACTATGGCTACACCTTC.

The chain links TRBV11-2 to TRBJ2-5, with 8 bases that match TRBD2. Germline loops: CDR1 SGHAT, CDR2 FQNNGV. This CDR3 has 16 amino acids. The V gene end was trimmed by 5 bases and the J gene end by 0 bases; junction bases not matched to a gene: 8. CDR3 residues: CASSGTGGANQETQYF. The CDR3 coding sequence is TGTGCCAGCAGCGGTACGGGGGGGGCTAACCAAGAGACCCAGTACTTC.

This CDR3 is CASSSGAGGGRQYF. In DNA, the CDR3 is TGTGCCAGCAGCTCGGGGGCGGGGGGCGGTAGGCAGTACTTC. This chain links TRBV7-3 with TRBJ2-7; 8 nucleotides line up with TRBD2. CDR3 length equals 14 residues. Trimming at V came to 4 bases and at J to 9 bases, leaving 11 bases not matched to a gene. Per the germline V gene, CDR1 is SGHTA and CDR2 is FQGTGA.

This rearrangement joins TRBV3-1 (or the pseudogene TRBV3-2) to TRBJ1-4; D not certain. V lost 0 bases, J lost 5 bases, and 13 bases lay in between. Germline loops: CDR1 LGHDT, CDR2 YNNKEL (reference sequence). CDR3 size: 16 residues. The CDR3, as DNA: TGTGCCAGCAGCCAAGAGATCGCGGGCTCGAATGAAAAACTGTTTTTT. Translated, it gives CASSQEIAGSNEKLFF.

This clone was seen only a few times. The chain carries TRBV9 and TRBJ2-2, with D uncertain. The germline V and J ends were trimmed by 0 bases and 2 bases, with 8 bases remaining between them. In germline, CDR1 is SGDLS, CDR2 YYNGEE. CDR3 length equals 15 residues. CDR3 in amino acids: CASSVGVENTGELFF. In nucleotides, the CDR3 is TGTGCCAGCAGCGTAGGAGTGGAAAACACCGGGGAGCTGTTTTTT.

V is TRBV5-1 and J is TRBJ2-7; 7 positions match TRBD1. The CDR3 extends over 15 amino acids. The germline V gene encodes CDR1 SGHRS and CDR2 YFSETQ. J lost 3 bases, V lost 4 bases, and 10 bases had no gene match. CDR3: CASSLVGTDNYEQYF. CDR3 coding DNA: TGCGCCAGCAGCCTAGTGGGGACAGATAACTACGAGCAGTACTTC.

The V call is TRBV9, the J call TRBJ2-3, with D perhaps TRBD2 (5 bases). V lost 6 bases, J lost 0 bases, and 11 bases lay in between. CDR3 size: 14 residues. CDR1 and CDR2 from the germline V gene are SGDLS and YYNGEE. CDR3 sequence: CASTPDLSTDTQYF. The CDR3 region has the DNA TGTGCCAGCACCCCGGACTTGAGCACAGATACGCAGTATTTT.